This T cell receptor beta chain was sequenced during a study of PD-L1 blockade in urothelial cancer (dated by TCRdb to 2015 to 2018). For the wider study: All patients started therapy in about 2014 and received atezolizumab 1,200 mg intravenously every 3 weeks. Blood samples were analyzed 3 weeks after the start of treatment (second dose) and 6 weeks after the start of treatment. In the same patients who had TCR sequencing, pretreatment tumors also underwent whole exome sequencing and RNA sequencing. The study, an exploratory multi-omic analysis, examined somatic, immune and clinical correlates of response to PD-L1 blockade with atezolizumab in urothelial cancer. Blood samples gave a median of approximately 150,000 T cells and 80,000 to 95,000 unique TCRs, with a median clonality of roughly 0.08. Under 30 patients had pretreatment blood TCR-seq, about 25 had at least one posttreatment blood collection, and about 25 had tumor TCR-seq. Durable clinical benefit was defined as a progression-free survival longer than 6 months, and TCR features were additionally tested against progression-free survival and overall survival. About 90% of the roughly 29 patients were identified as males with urothelial cancer of bladder origin, and a prior smoking history was reported by 18 of 29 patients. Pretreatment tumor samples, along with matched peripheral blood collected serially before and after atezolizumab treatment, underwent TCR sequencing. An ECOG performance status of 0 or 1 was recorded for the patients, and 0 to 3 prior chemotherapy regimens had been received by the patients. Durable clinical benefit was achieved by nine patients and was not achieved by 20 patients. Points the paper makes about the study in general: Because the sample size was small (n ≈ 31) and many exploratory analyses were performed, the results are intended to be hypothesis-generating. A pretreatment peripheral blood TCR clonality below the median was linked to improved progression-free and overall survival. Among patients with durable benefit, tumor-associated TCR clones showed greater expansion in peripheral blood 3 weeks after treatment started (n ≈ 24, p = 0.022).

The cohort comprised 25 to 35 patients with locally advanced or metastatic urothelial carcinoma treated at Memorial Sloan Kettering on a trial protocol. Peripheral blood mononuclear cells were collected pretreatment and during treatment, at between 1 and 8 total time points per patient. The Qiagen DNeasy Blood extraction kit was used to purify genomic DNA from total PBMCs and tumor samples. PBMCs were collected pretreatment and during treatment and were isolated and stored as previously described. Each PCR received spiked-in synthetic TCR analog templates so that absolute template abundance could be estimated from read counts. The immunoSEQ assay used bias-controlled V and J gene primers to amplify TCRbeta CDR3 regions from genomic DNA. Rearranged TCRbeta segments were sequenced at approximately 20X coverage. As for the authors' bioinformatics: Sequencing errors were corrected by clustering, and CDR3s were annotated against IMGT so that V, D and J genes could be assigned. Out-of-frame and stop-codon sequences were excluded, and only productive TCRbeta rearrangements were used in downstream analyses. Clonality was calculated as one minus the Shannon entropy normalized by the log of the number of unique productive sequences. Fisher's exact test with Benjamini-Hochberg correction, using a cutoff of adjusted p below 0.01, was how clones that differed between time points or between blood and tumor were identified. In its TCRdb copy, this immuneACCESS table keeps in-frame sequences only and misses some clones. Where compared with another copy, unresolved V genes explain less than half of these, and the others have no known cause. For V, J and clone size, that table is used; D and trimming come from the DNA. This sample has more than 55,000 clones in its table, and around 83% of those were observed once. The ten largest clones add up to roughly 2.9% of the sample.

As encoded in the germline V gene, CDR1 is MRHNA while CDR2 is SNTAGT. From the cysteine up to the phenylalanine, the CDR3 has a length of 13 residues. This entry keeps only the CDR3 DNA: 39 bases, framed from base 1. V loses 5 bases at its end and J loses 7 bases; junction bases beyond the gene matches: 6. As to this clone: It has no known antigen specificity. There are no base qualities to consult, and no much larger clone falls within one base.

The sequence came from a man aged 50 to 59 with urothelial cancer. The input for sequencing was PBMCs, taken around atezolizumab (anti-PD-L1) treatment. The sequence links TRBV6-4 to TRBJ2-3; TRBD1 fits 7 bases in the junction. The CDR3 region: CASSPGTVNTQYF. The nucleotide sequence is given as TGTGCCAGCAGTCCCGGGACAGTGAATACGCAGTATTTT.